This T cell receptor beta chain was sequenced during a study of blood T cells in healthy people across ages. A sample-barcoded 5' primer and a J-beta primer mix were used in a second PCR of about 7 to 11 cycles. TCRdb processed the 5' RACE reads anew with MiXCR; each CDR3 protein has one entry. The data hold 1.6 million or so distinct CDR3 sequences, with about 31% observed a single time. As to this clonotype: A read error may account for a junction end that differs from germline.

This CDR3 has 13 residues. The germline CDR1 and CDR2 sequences are SGHDT and YYEEEE. This clonotype was obtained from a woman aged 25 to 45 in good health. The sequencing sample was made of blood. This chain connects TRBV5-6 to TRBJ2-3; 8 nucleotides align to TRBD2. CDR3 nucleotide sequence: TGTGCCAGAAGCTTGAGCGGGAGTGATACGCAGTATTTT. This encodes CARSLSGSDTQYF.